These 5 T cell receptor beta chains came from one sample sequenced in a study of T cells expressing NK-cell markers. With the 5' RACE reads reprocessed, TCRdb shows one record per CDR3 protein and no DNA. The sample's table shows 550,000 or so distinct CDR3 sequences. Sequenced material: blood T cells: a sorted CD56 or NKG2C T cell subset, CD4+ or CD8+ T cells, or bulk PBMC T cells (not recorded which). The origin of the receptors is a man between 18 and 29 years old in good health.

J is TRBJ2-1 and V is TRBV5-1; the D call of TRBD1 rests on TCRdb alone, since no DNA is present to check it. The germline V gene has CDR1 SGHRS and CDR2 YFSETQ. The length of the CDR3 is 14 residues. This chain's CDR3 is CASSGRQGLDEQFF.

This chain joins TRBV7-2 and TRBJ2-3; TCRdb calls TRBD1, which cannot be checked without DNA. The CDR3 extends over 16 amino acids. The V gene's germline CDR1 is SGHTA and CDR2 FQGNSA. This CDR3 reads CASSLVGTSRTDTQYF.

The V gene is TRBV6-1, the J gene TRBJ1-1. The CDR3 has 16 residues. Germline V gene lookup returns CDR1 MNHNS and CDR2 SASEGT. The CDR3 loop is CASSEGPTDLNTEAFF.

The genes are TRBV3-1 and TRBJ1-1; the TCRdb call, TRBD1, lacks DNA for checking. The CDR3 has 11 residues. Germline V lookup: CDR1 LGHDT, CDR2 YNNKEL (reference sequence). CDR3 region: CASSLGTGAFF. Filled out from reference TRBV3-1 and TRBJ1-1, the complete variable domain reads DTAVSQTPKYLVTQMGNDKSIKCEQNLGHDTMYWYKQDSKKFLKIMFSYNNKELIINETVPNRFSPKSPDKAHLNLHINSLELGDSAVYFCASSLGTGAFFGQGTRLTVV.

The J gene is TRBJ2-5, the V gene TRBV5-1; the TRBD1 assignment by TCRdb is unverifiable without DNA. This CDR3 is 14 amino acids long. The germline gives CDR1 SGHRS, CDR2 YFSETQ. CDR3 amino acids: CASTQGRGRETQYF.